Many counts were recorded for the clone carrying this TCR beta chain. The source of the sample is a study of T cells after yellow fever vaccination. Each CDR3 protein is one row after TCRdb ran MiXCR on the 5' RACE reads. This sample yields 95,000 to 150,000 distinct CDR3 sequences, of which more than 6% are seen a single time; roughly 2.5% belongs to the top ten. The germline V gene has CDR1 MNHEY and CDR2 SMNVEV (reference sequence). This CDR3 has 15 residues. Trimming took 2 bases from V and 7 from J, leaving 16 bases between them. The sequencing used CD4+ T cells sorted from PBMCs, collected less than 11 days after the first yellow fever vaccination. The chain carries TRBV27 and TRBJ2-3; a possible D gene is TRBD1 (6 bases). This sequence originates from a man younger than 35 who received the YFV17D yellow fever vaccine. The CDR3 DNA reads TGTGCCAGCAGTTTAATCGGGATTAGGGGGAATACGCAGTATTTT. Protein sequence: CASSLIGIRGNTQYF.